These 11 T cell receptor beta chains originate from one sample sequenced in a study of T cell changes during pregnancy in multiple sclerosis. Repertoires were generated with immunoSEQ multiplex PCR, while TCRdb's copy carries only in-frame clones and drops some. The sample holds under 50,000 clones, 92% seen once. The starting material was CD8+ T cells from peripheral blood mononuclear cells, obtained before pregnancy. These receptors were obtained from a female donor with multiple sclerosis, enrolled in a pregnancy study.

Turning to this clone: Other DNA sequences in the same sample also yield this CDR3. The chain combines TRBV28 with TRBJ1-5, with D possibly TRBD1 on 6 matching bases. The CDR3 has 15 residues. The V end lost 0 bases, the J end lost 1 base, and 7 bases lay between the germline ends. From germline, CDR1 is MDHEN and CDR2 SYDVKM. DNA for the CDR3: TGTGCCAGCAGTTTATGGGGGGCGAGCAATCAGCCCCAGCATTTT. It encodes CASSLWGASNQPQHF.

This clone occurred once. The chain employs TRBV6-5 and TRBJ1-2; TRBD1 agrees at 7 bases. CDR1 and CDR2 (germline): MNHEY, SVGAGI. V was pared by 6 bases and J by 2 bases, with 6 bases of the junction left unmatched. The CDR3 has 14 amino acids. Here the CDR3 reads CASSPRGVNYGYTF. The CDR3 DNA is TGTGCCAGCAGCCCCAGGGGGGTAAACTATGGCTACACCTTC.

The chain combines TRBV7-6 with TRBJ2-2, with 11 bases identical to TRBD2. This CDR3 is built from 19 residues. V lost 2 bases, J lost 4 bases, and 12 bases stayed unmatched. Germline-derived CDR1 and CDR2 are SGHVS and FNYEAQ. The CDR3 spells CASSLSFLGTSGGTGELFF. CDR3 nucleotides: TGTGCCAGCAGCTTATCGTTCCTCGGGACTAGCGGTGGCACCGGGGAGCTGTTTTTT.

The V and J genes are TRBV7-3 and TRBJ2-2; the D gene is possibly TRBD2 (5 bases). The CDR3 contains 13 residues. Germline CDR1 is SGHTA and CDR2 is FQGTGA. V was trimmed by 10 bases and J by 6 bases, leaving 15 bases between them. The CDR3 is CAIEDSNSGELFF. The CDR3 nucleotides read TGTGCCATAGAGGACTCCAATTCCGGGGAGCTGTTTTTT.

The chain combines TRBV9 with TRBJ1-6; a weak D match, TRBD1 (6 bases). V was pared by 3 bases and J by 3 bases, with 7 bases between. Germline CDR1 SGDLS, CDR2 YYNGEE. The CDR3 sequence is 14 residues long. The DNA for the CDR3 is TGTGCCAGCAGCGAGACAGGCTATAATTCACCCCTCCACTTT. The encoded protein is CASSETGYNSPLHF. The full variable domain, with the rest looked up from reference TRBV9 and TRBJ1-6, is DSGVTQTPKHLITATGQRVTLRCSPRSGDLSVYWYQQSLDQGLQFLIQYYNGEERAKGNILERFSAQQFPDLHSELNLSSLELGDSALYFCASSETGYNSPLHFGNGTRLTVT.

The chain combines TRBV19 with TRBJ1-1; tentative D call: TRBD1 (6 bases). This CDR3 is 17 amino acids long. V was cut by 5 bases and J by 4 bases, with 23 bases left in between. Looked up from germline, CDR1 is LNHDA and CDR2 is SQIVND (reference sequence). CDR3 sequence (DNA): TGTGCCAGTAGTCCAGACCCTTCACAGGGTGGGGGCACTGAAGCTTTCTTT. This codes for CASSPDPSQGGGTEAFF.

The J gene is TRBJ1-2, the V gene TRBV9; 11 bases are a match to TRBD1. The germline gives CDR1 SGDLS, CDR2 YYNGEE. J gave up 5 bases and V 4 bases, and 7 bases lay outside the gene matches. The CDR3 sequence is 15 residues long. CDR3 protein: CASSKEGTGGYGYTF. As DNA, the CDR3 is TGTGCCAGCAGCAAAGAAGGGACAGGGGGTTATGGCTACACCTTC.

The chain has TRBV19 and TRBJ1-5; TRBD1 might be the D (6 bases). Trimming took off 5 bases at V and 3 bases at J, with 11 bases between the two ends. This CDR3 is built from 14 residues. CDR1 is LNHDA and CDR2 is SQIVND in the germline V gene (reference sequence). The CDR3 sequence: CASSSQGPNQPQHF. Here the CDR3 DNA reads TGTGCCAGTAGTTCACAGGGACCCAATCAGCCCCAGCATTTT.

In this sample, this clone turned up once. The V gene is TRBV5-6, the J gene TRBJ1-3, with TRBD1 matching over 12 bases. Germline V gene lookup returns CDR1 SGHDT and CDR2 YYEEEE. CDR3 length equals 17 residues. Losses at the gene ends were 0 bases for V and 9 bases for J; bases not matched to a gene: 10. The CDR3 protein is CASSLGPLGQGALTIYF. The CDR3, as DNA: TGTGCCAGCAGCTTGGGGCCGCTGGGACAGGGGGCACTCACCATATATTTT.

This clone qualifies as medium-sized (0.01 to 0.1%). V is TRBV7-9 and J is TRBJ1-6; 8 nucleotides line up with TRBD1. The CDR3 totals 14 residues. The V gene's germline CDR1 is SEHNR and CDR2 FQNEAQ (reference sequence). The J segment lost 10 bases and the V segment lost 5 bases, leaving 7 bases of the junction unmatched. The CDR3 here is CASSLGQGPSPLHF. For the CDR3, the DNA is TGTGCCAGCAGCCTCGGACAGGGCCCATCACCCCTCCACTTT. Full variable domain (missing parts from reference TRBV7-9 and TRBJ1-6): DTGVSQNPRHKITKRGQNVTFRCDPISEHNRLYWYRQTLGQGPEFLTYFQNEAQLEKSRLLSDRFSAERPKGSFSTLEIQRTEQGDSAMYLCASSLGQGPSPLHFGNGTRLTVT.

This chain uses TRBV5-1 with TRBJ2-7; TRBD2 agrees at 8 bases. Germline trimming cut 1 base from V and 6 bases from J; bases unmatched to any gene: 9. Germline V gene data show CDR1 as SGHRS and CDR2 as YFSETQ. The CDR3 spans 15 residues. Here the CDR3 reads CASSLQGTSSSEQYF. The CDR3 DNA reads as TGCGCCAGCAGCTTGCAGGGGACTAGTTCGAGCGAGCAGTACTTC.